The entry below describes one TCR beta chain. No antigen is known for it. With 2 bases removed from V and 7 bases from J, the gap between germline ends came to 6 bases. The CDR3 covers 12 residues. CDR1 is SGHAT, CDR2 FQNNGV, per germline. TCRdb keeps only in-frame clones here, not all; method: immunoSEQ multiplex PCR. This sample carries about 81,000 clones, approximately 90% of them seen once, and the ten largest clones take 0.35%. The data belong to a study of graft-versus-host responses after intestinal transplantation. The origin of this receptor is a human donor who was the organ donor for an intestinal transplant. The material was unstimulated CD4+ T cells sorted from spleen or lymph node cells, obtained before transplant. The chain carries TRBV11-2 and TRBJ2-1; D unresolved. This chain's CDR3 is CASSLTENEQFF. In nucleotides, the CDR3 is TGTGCCAGCAGCTTAACCGAGAATGAGCAGTTCTTC.